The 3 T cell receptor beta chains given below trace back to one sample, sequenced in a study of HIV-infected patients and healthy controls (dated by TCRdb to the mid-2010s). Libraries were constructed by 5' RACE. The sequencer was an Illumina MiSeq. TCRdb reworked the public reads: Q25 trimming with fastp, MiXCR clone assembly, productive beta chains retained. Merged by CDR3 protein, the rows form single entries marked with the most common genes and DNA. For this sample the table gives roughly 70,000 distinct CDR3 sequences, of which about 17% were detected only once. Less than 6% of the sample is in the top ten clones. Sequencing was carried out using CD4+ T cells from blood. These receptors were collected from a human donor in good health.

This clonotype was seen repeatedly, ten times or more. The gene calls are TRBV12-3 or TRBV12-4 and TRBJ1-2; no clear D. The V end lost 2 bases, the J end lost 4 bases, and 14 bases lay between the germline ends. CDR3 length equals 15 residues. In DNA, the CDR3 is TGTGCCAGCAGTTTAAGGGCCCAGACGGGCTATGGCTACACCTTC. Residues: CASSLRAQTGYGYTF.

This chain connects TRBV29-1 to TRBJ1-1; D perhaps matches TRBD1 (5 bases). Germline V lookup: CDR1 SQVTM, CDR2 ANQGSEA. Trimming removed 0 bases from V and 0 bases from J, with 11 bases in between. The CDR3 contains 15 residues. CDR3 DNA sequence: TGCAGCGTTGAAGATGTTGGGGGGATGAACACTGAAGCTTTCTTT. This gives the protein CSVEDVGGMNTEAFF.

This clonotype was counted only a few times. Here the CDR3 DNA reads TGTGCCAGCAGCTTAGAGACAGGCCGCGAGCAGTACTTC. This sequence encodes CASSLETGREQYF. The rearrangement uses TRBV7-2 and TRBJ2-7, with D possibly TRBD1 on 6 matching bases. The V end was cut by 1 base, the J end by 6 bases, with 10 bases between. The germline V gene encodes CDR1 SGHTA and CDR2 FQGNSA. The CDR3 covers 13 residues.